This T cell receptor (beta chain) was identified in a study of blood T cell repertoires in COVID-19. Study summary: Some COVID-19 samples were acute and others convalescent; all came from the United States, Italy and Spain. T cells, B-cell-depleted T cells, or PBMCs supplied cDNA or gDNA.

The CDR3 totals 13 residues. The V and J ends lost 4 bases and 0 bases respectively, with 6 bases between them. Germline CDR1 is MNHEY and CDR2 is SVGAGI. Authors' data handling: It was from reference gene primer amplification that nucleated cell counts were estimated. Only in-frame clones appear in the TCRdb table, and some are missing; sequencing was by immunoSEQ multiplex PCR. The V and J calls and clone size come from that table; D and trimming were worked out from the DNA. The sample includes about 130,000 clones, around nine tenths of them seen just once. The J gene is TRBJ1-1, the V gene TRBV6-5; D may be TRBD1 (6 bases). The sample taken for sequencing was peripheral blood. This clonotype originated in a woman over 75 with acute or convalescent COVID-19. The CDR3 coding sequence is TGTGCCAGCAGTTGGACAGTGAACACTGAAGCTTTCTTT. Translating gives CASSWTVNTEAFF.